This T cell receptor beta chain was recorded in a study of T cell responses to AZD1222 COVID-19 vaccine. Using immunoSEQ multiplex PCR, the repertoire was profiled, and TCRdb retains in-frame clones only, with some absent. Of fewer than 200,000 clones listed, 88% are singletons. Looked up from germline, CDR1 is MGHRA and CDR2 is YSYEKL. With V trimmed by 1 base and J by 5 bases, 2 bases remained unmatched. This CDR3 is 15 amino acids long. The TCR comes from an adult who received the AZD1222 COVID-19 vaccine. The chain uses TRBV4-1 and TRBJ2-5; 12 bases match TRBD2. Sequenced material: peripheral blood, taken 28 days after the second AZD1222 dose. DNA for the CDR3: TGCGCCAGCAGCCAAGGAACTAGCGGGAGGGAGACCCAGTACTTC. The encoded protein is CASSQGTSGRETQYF.